The TCR beta chain under discussion was sequenced for a study of beta chain features in type 1 diabetes. Since all of the isolated RNA was reverse transcribed, expressed TCRB transcripts were what got sequenced. Generated by immunoSEQ multiplex PCR, the TCRdb table keeps only in-frame clones and is missing some. The sample includes around 58,000 clones, approximately 62% of them seen just once. Regarding this clone: Its specificity is unknown.

Trimming took off 5 bases at V and 4 bases at J, with 24 bases between the two ends. CDR1 and CDR2 from the germline V gene are SGHTA and FQGNSA. This CDR3 has 18 amino acids. The authors sorted CD4+ naive, central memory, regulatory and stem cell-like memory cells via CD45RO/CCR7/CD25/CD127/CD95/CD27. General study findings and limits: High-TCR-expressing cells could be over-represented by cDNA sequencing. Within patients, naive, central memory and Treg TCRB repertoires seemed more similar than within healthy donors.

What was sequenced was Tregs from blood. This TCR was recovered from a woman aged 18-30 years in good health. The rearrangement links TRBV7-2 to TRBJ2-1; D might be TRBD1 (5 bases). DNA of the CDR3: TGTGCCAGCAGCGGAATTACAGGTTCGAAGGGGTTTTACAATGAGCAGTTCTTC. Translating gives CASSGITGSKGFYNEQFF.